The T cell receptor (beta chain) described here comes from a study of blood T cell repertoires in COVID-19. At the level of the study: T cells, B-cell-depleted T cells, or PBMCs provided the cDNA or gDNA that served as material.

Trimming shortened V by 2 bases and J by 0 bases, and 11 bases separated the two germline ends. The CDR3 has 15 amino acids. Looked up from germline, CDR1 is GTSNPN and CDR2 is SVGIG (reference sequence). Per the authors' pipeline: Amplification of reference gene primers was used by the study to estimate nucleated cell counts. Method: immunoSEQ multiplex PCR; TCRdb's copy keeps in-frame clones and lacks some. From that table come the V and J calls and clone size; the DNA was used to work out D and trimming. Here the sample spans 100,000 to 150,000 clones, about 91% being singletons. This clone was observed once.

V is TRBV30 and J is TRBJ1-5; no clear D gene. Sequenced sample: peripheral blood. The TCR sequence derives from a man in his fifties with acute or convalescent COVID-19. CDR3 sequence reads: CAWSKGTDSNQPQHF. The DNA of the CDR3 is TGTGCCTGGAGTAAAGGTACAGATAGCAATCAGCCCCAGCATTTT.